The 2 T cell receptor beta chains in this list originate from one sample, sequenced in a study of T cells after posttransplantation cyclophosphamide. Cyclophosphamide on days +3 and +4 followed busulfan-fludarabine conditioning and a marrow graft. This table comes from immunoSEQ multiplex PCR, and its TCRdb copy is limited to in-frame clones, with some not included. The sample presents roughly 25,000 clones, none singletons. Sequenced here: PBMCs, sampled after allogeneic stem cell transplant with posttransplant cyclophosphamide. The receptors come from a male patient younger than 30 who received an allogeneic stem cell transplant from a related donor, was CMV-positive, and had no GVHD. Part of the T cells may come from the graft donor.

This clone showed up many times. This chain links TRBV7-2 with TRBJ2-2; D may be TRBD2 (6 bases). Per germline, CDR1 SGHTA and CDR2 FQGNSA. The CDR3 covers 16 residues. Trimming shortened V by 1 base and J by 2 bases, and 11 bases separated the two germline ends. The CDR3 is CASSLVGGANTGELFF. The CDR3 region has the DNA TGTGCCAGCAGCTTAGTGGGGGGAGCAAACACCGGGGAGCTGTTTTTT.

This clone came up many times. This chain uses TRBV13 with TRBJ2-1; D perhaps matches TRBD2 (5 bases). Between the trimmed V and J ends, which lost 2 bases and 0 bases, there was a span of 8 bases. CDR3 length: 15 amino acids. Germline V gene sequence: CDR1 PRHDT, CDR2 FYEKMQ (reference sequence). The CDR3 DNA follows: TGTGCCAGCAGCTTACTAGGGAGCTCCTACAATGAGCAGTTCTTC. Protein product: CASSLLGSSYNEQFF.